Sequencing of this TCR beta chain was carried out in a study of a mutant IDH1 vaccine in newly diagnosed glioma. About the study: Radiotherapy alone preceded vaccination by 4-6 weeks; alternatively, vaccination started with temozolomide cycles. Pretreatment consisted of radiotherapy, temozolomide, or both, with most receiving both.

Study-level points and caveats: Immune responses induced by vaccination arose in just under 95% of the patients.

Turning to this clone: Its antigen remains unknown.

Time point described: week 23, last vaccination. Every vaccination contained 300 ug of the mutant IDH1 20-mer peptide and was paired with topical imiquimod. Newly diagnosed WHO grade 3 or 4 IDH1-mutant, ATRX-lost astrocytomas were identified in the donors. Clones were read by immunoSEQ multiplex PCR, and TCRdb kept only the in-frame ones, dropping some. This table has about 54,000 clones, over 70% appearing once. The sequencing used PBMCs, collected from a glioma patient whose treatment included an IDH1 peptide vaccine. This clonotype originated in a man aged 35-49 years with glioma.

The CDR3 sequence is CASSTPQGARTEAFF. CDR3 DNA sequence: TGTGCCAGCAGTACTCCACAGGGGGCGAGAACTGAAGCTTTCTTT. The V call is TRBV6-5, the J call TRBJ1-1; 9 bases align to TRBD1. V was clipped by 5 bases and J by 5 bases; unmatched bases: 9. The CDR3 loop spans 15 amino acids. CDR1 is MNHEY, CDR2 SVGAGI, per germline.